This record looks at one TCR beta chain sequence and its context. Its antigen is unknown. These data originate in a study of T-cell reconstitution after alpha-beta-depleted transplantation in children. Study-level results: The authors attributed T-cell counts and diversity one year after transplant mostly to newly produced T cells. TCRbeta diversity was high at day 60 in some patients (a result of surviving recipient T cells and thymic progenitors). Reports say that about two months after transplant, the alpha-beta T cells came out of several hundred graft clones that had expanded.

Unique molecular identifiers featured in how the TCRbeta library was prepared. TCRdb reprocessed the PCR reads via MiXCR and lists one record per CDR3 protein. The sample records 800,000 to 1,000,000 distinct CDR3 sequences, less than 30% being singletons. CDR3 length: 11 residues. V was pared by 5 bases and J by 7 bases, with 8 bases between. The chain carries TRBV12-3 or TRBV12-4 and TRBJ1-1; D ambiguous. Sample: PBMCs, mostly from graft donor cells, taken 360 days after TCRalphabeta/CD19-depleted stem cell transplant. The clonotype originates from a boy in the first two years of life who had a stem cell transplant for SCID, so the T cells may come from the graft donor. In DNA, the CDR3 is TGTGCCAGCAGTCCAGGCATTGAAGCTTTCTTT. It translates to CASSPGIEAFF.